This passage covers 22 T cell receptor beta chains from one sample sequenced in a study of T cells in Graves' hyperthyroidism and ophthalmopathy. Regions amplified from RNA transcripts were the TCR beta CDR3 regions. During a first-round RT-PCR of the TCR CDR3, the HTBI primer set was used. TCRdb itself ran the multiplex PCR reads through MiXCR, one entry per CDR3 protein. The profile shows roughly 520,000 distinct CDR3 sequences, around 22% of them singletons. Sequencing was done on a sample of blood. The source of these receptors is a woman in her 30s with Graves' ophthalmopathy.

This clonotype was detected ten times or more. V is TRBV7-3 and J is TRBJ2-2; 10 bases line up with TRBD1. The CDR3 has 15 amino acids. V was clipped by 5 bases and J by 4 bases; unmatched bases: 4. In germline, CDR1 is SGHTA, CDR2 FQGTGA. The CDR3 protein is CASSATGGRTGELFF. CDR3 nucleotides: TGTGCCAGCAGCGCGACAGGGGGCCGCACCGGGGAGCTGTTTTTT.

This clonotype was counted many times. This rearrangement joins TRBV11-1 to TRBJ1-3; D unresolved. Germline V gives CDR1 SGHAT, CDR2 FQDESV (reference sequence). This CDR3 comprises 16 residues. Trimming removed 7 bases at V and 1 base at J, with 17 bases between. CDR3 sequence reads: CASNPRTATSGNTIYF. The CDR3, as DNA: TGTGCCAGCAACCCTCGGACGGCTACATCTGGAAACACCATATATTTT. Filled out from reference TRBV11-1 and TRBJ1-3, the complete variable domain reads EAEVAQSPRYKITEKSQAVAFWCDPISGHATLYWYRQILGQGPELLVQFQDESVVDDSQLPKDRFSAERLKGVDSTLKIQPAELGDSAMYLCASNPRTATSGNTIYFGEGSWLTVV.

This clonotype was counted ten times or more. The chain employs TRBV5-1 and TRBJ1-3; no reliable D call. Trimming left V 0 bases short and J 0 bases short, with 7 bases between. The CDR3 contains 15 residues. CDR1 and CDR2 from the germline V gene are SGHRS and YFSETQ. This CDR3 reads CASSLVPTSGNTIYF. CDR3 DNA: TGCGCCAGCAGCTTGGTGCCGACCTCTGGAAACACCATATATTTT.

The table lists this clonotype with a few counts. The gene calls are TRBV12-3 or TRBV12-4 and TRBJ1-1; 7 bases fit TRBD1. V lost 2 bases and J lost 5; bases outside the gene matches: 2. CDR3 length equals 13 residues. The CDR3 region is CASSLRGQTEAFF. In nucleotides, the CDR3 is TGTGCCAGCAGTTTAAGGGGGCAAACTGAAGCTTTCTTT.

This clonotype was observed at least ten times. The rearrangement uses TRBV2 and TRBJ2-7, with a possible D match to TRBD1 (6 bases). Trimming stripped 7 bases from V and 2 bases from J, with 12 bases between. Germline CDR1 is SNHLY and CDR2 is FYNNEI. The length of the CDR3 is 13 residues. CDR3: CASTRGSAYEQYF. The CDR3 DNA reads TGTGCCAGCACAAGGGGGTCTGCCTACGAGCAGTACTTC.

In this sample, this clonotype turned up many times. The chain couples TRBV7-8 to TRBJ1-1; 8 bases are shared with TRBD1. The junction had 17 bases not matched to a gene; V was cut back by 5 bases and J by 0 bases. Germline CDR1 and CDR2: SGHVS and FQNEAQ. The CDR3 runs 19 residues. CDR3 loop: CASSARVEGGTGVNTEAFF. The DNA of the CDR3 is TGTGCCAGCAGCGCTAGGGTAGAGGGGGGGACAGGCGTGAACACTGAAGCTTTCTTT.

This clonotype was detected many times. This sequence joins TRBV20-1 and TRBJ1-5; 10 bases are shared with TRBD1. Germline values: CDR1 DFQATT, CDR2 SNEGSKA (reference sequence). The CDR3 runs 15 residues. V shed 6 bases and J 6 bases; nucleotides not matched to a gene: 11. In nucleotides, the CDR3 is TGCAGTGCGGCCGGGACAGGGGACTCTTCTCAGCCCCAGCATTTT. This translates into CSAAGTGDSSQPQHF.

This clonotype turned up a few times. This rearrangement joins TRBV5-5 to TRBJ1-6, with unresolved D. The germline gives CDR1 SGHKS, CDR2 YYEKEE (reference sequence). Trimming took 0 bases from V and 8 from J, leaving 12 bases between them. There are 15 residues in the CDR3. CDR3 sequence reads: CASSLEPEAYSPLHF. The CDR3 DNA sequence: TGTGCCAGCAGCTTGGAGCCGGAGGCCTATTCACCCCTCCACTTT.

J is TRBJ2-5 and V is TRBV9; TRBD2 aligns across 14 bases. With 4 bases clipped from V and 0 bases from J, the junction kept 8 bases outside the gene matches. The CDR3 spans 18 residues. In germline, CDR1 is SGDLS, CDR2 YYNGEE. The CDR3 DNA is TGTGCCAGCAGCCTCGGGGGACTAGCGGGGGAATACCAAGAGACCCAGTACTTC. Translating it yields CASSLGGLAGEYQETQYF.

This clonotype showed up just a few times. The J gene is TRBJ2-2, the V gene TRBV11-2, with a weak D call TRBD2 (6 bases). The CDR3 extends over 15 amino acids. The V end was cut by 0 bases, the J end by 10 bases, with 15 bases between. Germline-derived CDR1 and CDR2 are SGHAT and FQNNGV. The CDR3 loop reads CASSLEWSGVAELFF. The CDR3 DNA is TGTGCCAGCAGCTTAGAATGGTCGGGGGTTGCGGAGCTGTTTTTT.

This clonotype was observed a handful of times. This chain uses TRBV20-1 with TRBJ1-5; D is unresolved. Germline CDR1 DFQATT, CDR2 SNEGSKA (reference sequence). This CDR3 region has 12 residues. Trimming stripped 6 bases from V and 0 bases from J, with 6 bases between. The CDR3 region is CSAQPSNQPQHF. The CDR3 bases are TGCAGTGCCCAGCCTAGCAATCAGCCCCAGCATTTT.

The table lists this clonotype with many counts. V is TRBV7-8 and J is TRBJ2-5, with D tentatively TRBD2 (5 bases). Germline-derived CDR1 and CDR2 are SGHVS and FQNEAQ. The V gene lost 2 bases and the J gene lost 7 bases, with 14 bases spanning the gap. The CDR3 runs 14 residues. CDR3 nucleotides: TGTGCCAGCAGCTTACCGATCGAGCGGTGGACCCAGTACTTC. Protein product: CASSLPIERWTQYF.

This sequence joins TRBV28 and TRBJ2-5; D may be TRBD1 or TRBD2 (6 bases each). This CDR3 region has 14 residues. V lost 5 bases and J 6 bases, leaving 16 bases between the germline ends. Looked up from germline, CDR1 is MDHEN and CDR2 is SYDVKM. In DNA form, the CDR3 reads TGTGCCAGCAGTCACGAGGGGGGAGTCCAGACCCAGTACTTC. Amino acids: CASSHEGGVQTQYF.

This clonotype was picked up many times. The gene calls are TRBV11-2 and TRBJ2-7, with 8 bases identical to TRBD1. Germline V gene sequence: CDR1 SGHAT, CDR2 FQNNGV. The CDR3 consists of 15 residues. V lost 5 bases, J lost 1 base, and 7 bases stayed unmatched. In DNA form, the CDR3 reads TGTGCCAGCAGCGTCCGGAGACAGGGGTCCTACGAGCAGTACTTC. Its protein is CASSVRRQGSYEQYF.

This clonotype was seen repeatedly, ten times or more. V and J are TRBV30 and TRBJ1-5; D is uncertain. Trimming pared 4 bases from V and 2 bases from J, leaving 9 bases between. Germline CDR1 is GTSNPN and CDR2 is SVGIG (reference sequence). The CDR3 is 13 residues long. Here the CDR3 DNA reads TGTGCCTGGAAGCCCGGTGGCAATCAGCCCCAGCATTTT. This codes for CAWKPGGNQPQHF.

This clonotype was found many times. The CDR3 is CASKGFMNTEAFF. CDR3 in DNA: TGTGCCAGCAAAGGGTTCATGAACACTGAAGCTTTCTTT. The chain links TRBV6-6 to TRBJ1-1; D is unresolved. V lost 7 bases to trimming and J lost 0 bases, with 9 bases between them. Germline assignment: CDR1 MNHNY and CDR2 SVGAGI (reference sequence). The CDR3 totals 13 residues.

This chain links TRBV6-8 with TRBJ1-1, with a tentative D call TRBD1 (5 bases). The CDR3 is made up of 17 amino acids. The V end was cut by 0 bases, the J end by 1 base, with 15 bases between. Germline CDR1 and CDR2: MNHGY and SAAAGT. The CDR3 sequence is CASSYSTTQVKNTEAFF. The CDR3 bases are TGTGCCAGCAGTTACTCGACTACACAGGTTAAGAACACTGAAGCTTTCTTT.

This clonotype was counted ten times or more. The chain recombines TRBV6-5 with TRBJ2-1; D gene unclear. V was shortened by 10 bases and J by 4 bases, with 8 bases between the two germline ends. Germline CDR1 reads MNHEY; CDR2 reads SVGAGI. The CDR3 has 11 amino acids. This chain's CDR3 is CATLRYNEQFF. The DNA for the CDR3 is TGTGCCACCCTTAGATACAATGAGCAGTTCTTC.

This clonotype came up many times. The chain carries TRBV25-1 and TRBJ2-5; 11 bases align to TRBD2. The ends lost 8 bases at V and 5 bases at J; junction bases unmatched: 7. This CDR3 has 14 residues. Germline CDR1 reads MGHDK; CDR2 reads SYGVNS. CDR3 loop: CASSTTSGVETQYF. The CDR3 DNA is TGTGCCAGCTCTACGACTAGCGGGGTTGAGACCCAGTACTTC.

The chain links TRBV20-1 to TRBJ1-1; a weak D match, TRBD1 (5 bases). V shed 3 bases and J shed 4 bases, with 18 bases lying between them. Germline CDR1 is DFQATT and CDR2 is SNEGSKA (reference sequence). The length of the CDR3 is 15 residues. CDR3 coding DNA: TGCAGTGCTAGGAGACTAAAGGGCGGGGGCACTGAAGCTTTCTTT. This translates into CSARRLKGGGTEAFF.

There are many counts of this clonotype. The chain links TRBV12-3 or TRBV12-4 to TRBJ1-1; the match to TRBD1 covers 8 bases. CDR3 length equals 15 residues. Losses at the gene ends were 0 bases for V and 5 bases for J; bases not matched to a gene: 5. The CDR3 DNA sequence: TGTGCCAGCAGTTTAGCTCGGACAGGGCAGACTGAAGCTTTCTTT. Translated: CASSLARTGQTEAFF.

J is TRBJ2-5 and V is TRBV28, with 7 bases lining up with TRBD2. The J segment lost 2 bases and the V segment lost 3 bases, leaving 3 bases of the junction unmatched. Germline V gene lookup returns CDR1 MDHEN and CDR2 SYDVKM. This CDR3 comprises 14 residues. This chain's CDR3 is CASSFAGVQETQYF. The CDR3 nucleotides read TGTGCCAGCAGTTTCGCGGGGGTACAAGAGACCCAGTACTTC.